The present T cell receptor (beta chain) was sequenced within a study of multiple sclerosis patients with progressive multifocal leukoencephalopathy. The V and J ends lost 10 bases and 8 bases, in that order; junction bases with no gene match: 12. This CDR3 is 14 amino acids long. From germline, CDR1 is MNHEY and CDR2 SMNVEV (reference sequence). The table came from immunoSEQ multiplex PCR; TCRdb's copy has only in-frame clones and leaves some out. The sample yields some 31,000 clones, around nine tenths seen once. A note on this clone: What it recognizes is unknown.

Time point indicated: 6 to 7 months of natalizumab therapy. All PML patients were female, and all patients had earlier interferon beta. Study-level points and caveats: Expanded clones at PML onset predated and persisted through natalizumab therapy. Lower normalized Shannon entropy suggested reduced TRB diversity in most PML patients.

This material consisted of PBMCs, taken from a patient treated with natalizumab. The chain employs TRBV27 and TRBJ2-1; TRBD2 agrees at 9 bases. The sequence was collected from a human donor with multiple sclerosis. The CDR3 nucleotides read TGTGCCACCCGCTTTAGCGGGAGAGGCGATGAGCAGTTCTTC. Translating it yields CATRFSGRGDEQFF.